This TCR beta chain was sequenced in a study of shared clonotypes between healthy human individuals. Points from the study as a whole: Exclusively blood specimens were collected; tissue repertoires likely differ. At large depth, rarefaction still showed sorted-subset sequencing to be incomplete.

In the case of this clone: Its antigen is unidentified.

Profiling relied on immunoSEQ multiplex PCR, and the TCRdb table lists in-frame clones only, not all of them. The sample shows millions of clones, 85% to 95% of them seen only once. Terminally differentiated effector memory CD45RA+ cells were excluded by CCR7 positive selection of CD45RO-negative cells. CDR1 and CDR2 (germline): SGHAT, FQNNGV. Trimming pared 0 bases from V and 6 bases from J, leaving 5 bases between. The CDR3 is made up of 12 amino acids. The chain uses TRBV11-2 and TRBJ1-1, with no clear D. The material sequenced was naive CD8+ T cells sorted from blood. The origin of this receptor is a man between 18 and 29 years old in good health. The CDR3 coding sequence is TGTGCCAGCAGCTTAGATACGGCTGAAGCTTTCTTT. This sequence encodes CASSLDTAEAFF.